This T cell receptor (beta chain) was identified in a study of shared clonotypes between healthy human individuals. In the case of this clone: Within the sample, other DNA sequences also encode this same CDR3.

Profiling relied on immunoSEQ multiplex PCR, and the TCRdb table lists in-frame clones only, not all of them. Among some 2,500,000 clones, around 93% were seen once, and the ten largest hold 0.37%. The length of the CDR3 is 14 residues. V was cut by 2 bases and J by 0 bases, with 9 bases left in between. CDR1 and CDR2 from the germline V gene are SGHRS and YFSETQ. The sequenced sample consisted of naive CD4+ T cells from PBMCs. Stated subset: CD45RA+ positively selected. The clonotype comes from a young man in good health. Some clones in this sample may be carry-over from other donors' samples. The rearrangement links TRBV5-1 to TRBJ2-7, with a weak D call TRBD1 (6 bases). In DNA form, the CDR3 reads TGCGCCAGCAGCTTAGACAGGAGCTCCTACGAGCAGTACTTC. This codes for CASSLDRSSYEQYF.